A selection of T cell receptor beta chains follows, all from one sample in a study of human T cells and chemical hapten exposure. TCRdb reprocessed the RACE reads with MiXCR, giving one entry per CDR3 protein. This sample yields some 90,000 distinct CDR3 sequences, of which about a tenth are seen a single time; around 1.1% belongs to the top ten. The starting material was whole blood, obtained in connection with sensitization to the hapten diphenylcyclopropenone (DPC). The receptor set was obtained from a woman aged 30 to 39 with alopecia areata. Some clones in this sample may be carry-over from other donors' samples. Each CDR3 is given without its conserved first and last residue.

j_call | v_call | cdr3_aa
TRBJ2-3 | TRBV7-6 | ASSPRGRTFPDTQY
TRBJ2-2 | TRBV12-3/TRBV12-4 | ASSLGLAGNTGELF
TRBJ1-4 | TRBV4-1 | ASSQGEVWPFNEKLF
TRBJ2-7 | TRBV18 | ASSPRSREGVQY
TRBJ2-6 | TRBV12-3/TRBV12-4 | ASWGGANVLT
TRBJ1-2 | TRBV29-1 | SGTGGEAYGYT
TRBJ1-2 | TRBV14 | ASSDRGSYGYT
TRBJ2-3 | TRBV28 | ASSQPTRDTQY
TRBJ2-3 | TRBV29-1 | SVEALAGAYTDTQY
TRBJ1-5 | TRBV30 | AWNRGGEQPQH
TRBJ2-1 | TRBV18 | ASSPQGGASSYNEQF
TRBJ2-7 | TRBV20-1 | SAEPGTSGIHEQY
TRBJ2-7 | TRBV20-1 | SAGRGVGGDEQY
TRBJ2-3 | TRBV20-1 | SASLGRASTQY
TRBJ1-5 | TRBV16 | ASSQHRQGASQPQH
TRBJ2-3 | TRBV7-2 | ASSGTVGAGITDTQY